This T cell receptor beta chain is from a study of T cells after yellow fever vaccination. Study findings and constraints: Subsequent booster samples again held most clones from primary vaccination (less than 98% CD4, approximately 86% CD8).

Template-switching 5'RACE yielded the TCR cDNA; a universal primer site and UMIs were added in the process. TCRdb processed the 5' RACE reads anew with MiXCR; each CDR3 protein has one entry. Here the sample spans about 250,000 distinct CDR3 sequences, more than 3.5% being singletons. The CDR3 contains 13 residues. V was clipped by 1 base and J by 6 bases; unmatched bases: 0. Germline CDR1 reads SNHLY; CDR2 reads FYNNEI. This clonotype was picked up many times. Its antigen is not identified. The TCR sequence derives from a man aged 18 to 29 who received the YFV17D yellow fever vaccine. The chain uses TRBV2 and TRBJ1-1; TRBD1 matches 9 bases. The starting material was PBMCs, obtained 15 days after the yellow fever booster vaccination. The CDR3 loop is CASSEGDRAEAFF. The DNA for the CDR3 is TGTGCCAGCAGTGAAGGGGACAGGGCTGAAGCTTTCTTT.